This T cell receptor beta chain was retrieved from a study of CD4 T cells in relation to SARS-CoV-2 and coronaviruses. The unexposed donors gave CD4+ T cells in 2011-2018, prior to COVID-19. In germline, CDR1 is MNHNY, CDR2 SVGAGI (reference sequence). V lost 3 bases to trimming and J lost 2 bases, with 14 bases between them. This CDR3 region has 16 residues. Libraries were prepared by immunoSEQ multiplex PCR; TCRdb keeps only in-frame clonotypes and omits some of them. The data show 55,000 to 70,000 clones, more than 85% seen once. The sequence derives from a human donor in good health. Source material: naive CD4+ T cells from PBMCs. As for subset: naive CD4+ T cells isolated by negative enrichment. The V and J genes are TRBV6-6 and TRBJ1-5; maybe TRBD1 (6 bases). The DNA of the CDR3 is TGTGCCAGCAGTTATACGGGGGCGCGGGGCAATCAGCCCCAGCATTTT. This sequence encodes CASSYTGARGNQPQHF.